Listed below are T cell receptor beta chains from one sample, sequenced in a study of T-cell reconstitution after alpha-beta-depleted transplantation in children. TCRdb called the PCR reads again in MiXCR, with one record for every CDR3 protein. The repertoire holds tens of thousands of distinct CDR3 sequences, with about 5% as singletons. Sequences were derived from PBMCs, mostly from graft donor cells, sampled 60 days after TCRalphabeta/CD19-depleted stem cell transplant. The receptor set was obtained from a female patient aged 2-9 years who had a stem cell transplant for aplastic anemia, so the T cells may come from the graft donor. The CDR3 runs from the conserved cysteine through the conserved F or W. The D gene is left open where the match is weak. Some rows have no size entry. The others give once, few or many, or a class for an expanded clone.

many	TRBJ2-7	TRBV20-1	-	TGCAGTGCCCCCGGACAGTCCTACGAGCAGTACTTC	CSAPGQSYEQYF
many	TRBJ1-1	TRBV3-1	-	TGTGCCAGCAGCCAAGGGGGCGGAGTAGACACTGAAGCTTTCTTT	CASSQGGGVDTEAFF
many	TRBJ1-5	TRBV28	-	TGTGCCAGCGTCGAGGGCAGTCAGCCCCAGCATTTT	CASVEGSQPQHF
many	TRBJ2-6	TRBV5-1	TRBD1	TGCGCCAGCAGCTTCAAACAGGGGTCTGGGGCCAACGTCCTGACTTTC	CASSFKQGSGANVLTF
many	TRBJ1-5	TRBV5-6	TRBD1	TGTGCCAGCAGCCGAGGACAGGCCCCCGGTCAGCCCCAGCATTTT	CASSRGQAPGQPQHF
many	TRBJ1-4	TRBV9	-	TGTGCCAGCAGCGTTAGGGGTACAGCCCCGGCAACTAATGAAAAACTGTTTTTT	CASSVRGTAPATNEKLFF
-	TRBJ1-5	TRBV27	TRBD1	TGTGCCAGCAGTTTTGACAGGGGTTATCAGCCCCAGCATTTT	CASSFDRGYQPQHF
many	TRBJ2-7	TRBV6-2/TRBV6-3	-	TGTGCCAGCAGTTACCAAGGAGGGGGCCCCTCCTACGAGCAGTACTTC	CASSYQGGGPSYEQYF
many	TRBJ1-1	TRBV6-1	TRBD1	TGTGCCAGCAGTGAATCACTGGACAGGGAAGCTTTCTTT	CASSESLDREAFF
-	TRBJ2-3	TRBV30	-	TGTGCCTGGAAGGAGGGGCCCTCAGATACGCAGTATTTT	CAWKEGPSDTQYF
-	TRBJ1-1	TRBV7-3	TRBD1	TGTGCCAGCAGCCTGACAGGGGTCGTGAACACTGAAGCTTTCTTT	CASSLTGVVNTEAFF
many	TRBJ2-7	TRBV7-2	TRBD2	TGTGCCAGCAGCTTAGGCGGGGGGGCATACGAGCAGTACTTC	CASSLGGGAYEQYF
many	TRBJ2-7	TRBV20-1	TRBD1	TGCAGTGCTTGGCCCGGACAGGGGTCCTACGAGCAGTACTTC	CSAWPGQGSYEQYF
many	TRBJ2-1	TRBV5-1	-	TGCGCCAGCAGCATACAGGGCTATGAGCAGTTCTTC	CASSIQGYEQFF
many	TRBJ2-7	TRBV20-1	-	TGCAGTGCTAGCAACGGGCCATCCTACGAGCAGTACTTC	CSASNGPSYEQYF
many	TRBJ2-3	TRBV18	-	TGTGCCAGCTCACCTTGGCAGGTCACAGATACGCAGTATTTT	CASSPWQVTDTQYF
many	TRBJ2-5	TRBV12-3/TRBV12-4	-	TGTGCCAGCAGTTTAGGACAGGCTCAAGAGACCCAGTACTTC	CASSLGQAQETQYF
many	TRBJ2-7	TRBV6-6	-	TGTGCCAGCGCTCCCATGGACGGGAGGCAGTACTTC	CASAPMDGRQYF
many	TRBJ2-7	TRBV28	-	TGTGCCAGCTCTCATCAGGGGTTCGAGCAGTACTTC	CASSHQGFEQYF
many	TRBJ2-2	TRBV5-1	-	TGCGCCAGCAGCTTGTCGGGACGCGCCACCGGGGAGCTGTTTTTT	CASSLSGRATGELFF
many	TRBJ2-3	TRBV2	-	TGTGCCAGCAGTGAACGGGCAGATACGCAGTATTTT	CASSERADTQYF
-	TRBJ1-5	TRBV3-1	-	TGTGCCAGCAGCCAAGGAGTAGGCCGGGACAAAAAGCATTTT	CASSQGVGRDKKHF
many	TRBJ2-5	TRBV24-1	TRBD1	TGTGCCACCAGTGATTTGAAGGGACAGGGGGGAGAGACCCAGTACTTC	CATSDLKGQGGETQYF
many	TRBJ2-1	TRBV7-2	-	TGTGCCAGCACACCGGGGTACAATGAGCAGTTCTTC	CASTPGYNEQFF
many	TRBJ2-1	TRBV11-2	TRBD1	TGTGCCAGCAGCTTACTTATCGGGCAGGGGGCCTACAATGAGCAGTTCTTC	CASSLLIGQGAYNEQFF
few	TRBJ2-5	TRBV27	-	TGTGCCAGCAGTTACCTTCTAGGGACCCAGTACTTC	CASSYLLGTQYF
many	TRBJ1-6	TRBV4-1	TRBD1	TGCGCCAGCAGCCAAGGACAGGACAGGGGTGGGATTACCCTCCACTTT	CASSQGQDRGGITLHF
few	TRBJ1-2	TRBV5-1	TRBD1	TGCGCCAGCAGCTTGGAGGGGACAGGGGGCTTCTATGGCTACACCTTC	CASSLEGTGGFYGYTF
many	TRBJ2-1	TRBV20-1	-	TGCAGTGCTCATGCGAGCACAAACGGGCACAATGAGCAGTTCTTC	CSAHASTNGHNEQFF
many	TRBJ2-3	TRBV29-1	TRBD1	TGCAGCGCCCGGGGACAGGCGGGAGATACGCAGTATTTT	CSARGQAGDTQYF
-	TRBJ2-5	TRBV7-6	-	TGTGCCAGCAGCCCGACCCGGAGGGAGACCCAGTACTTC	CASSPTRRETQYF
many	TRBJ2-1	TRBV12-3/TRBV12-4	TRBD2	TGTGCCAGCAGTTCAGCTAGCGGGAGTAGCCATGAGCAGTTCTTC	CASSSASGSSHEQFF
medium-sized	TRBJ2-2	TRBV29-1	TRBD1	TGCAGCGCGACAGGGGGCGAGGGCGGGGAGCTGTTTTTT	CSATGGEGGELFF
few	TRBJ2-1	TRBV2	-	TGTGCCAGCAGTAGGGGCTCCTACAATGAGCAGTTCTTC	CASSRGSYNEQFF
-	TRBJ1-2	TRBV20-1	-	TGCAGTGCTGAGGGGCTCTCTAGCTATGGCTACACCTTC	CSAEGLSSYGYTF
many	TRBJ2-7	TRBV12-3/TRBV12-4	-	TGTGCCAGCAGTTTAAGGCCGGGACAAATCTACGAGCAGTACTTC	CASSLRPGQIYEQYF
few	TRBJ2-1	TRBV3-1	-	TGTGCCAGCAGCCTAACAGGGAGCGAGCAGTTCTTC	CASSLTGSEQFF
many	TRBJ2-3	TRBV7-2	TRBD2	TGTGCCAGCAGCTTCCAGCTTCTAGCGGGGGGGTCAGATACGCAGTATTTT	CASSFQLLAGGSDTQYF
many	TRBJ2-3	TRBV7-9	TRBD2	TGTGCCAGCAGACTAGGGACTAGTGCGGATACGCAGTATTTT	CASRLGTSADTQYF
many	TRBJ2-5	TRBV12-3/TRBV12-4	TRBD2	TGTGCCAGCACCGGAGGCCGGGGGGGCGGAGAGACCCAGTACTTC	CASTGGRGGGETQYF
many	TRBJ1-3	TRBV20-1	TRBD1	TGCAGTGCTAGAGACGGGACAGGGTATGGAAACACCATATATTTT	CSARDGTGYGNTIYF
-	TRBJ2-3	TRBV4-1	TRBD2	TGCGCCAGCAGCCAAGCTGCTAGCGGGAGGGCCCGCACAGATACGCAGTATTTT	CASSQAASGRARTDTQYF
many	TRBJ1-4	TRBV12-3/TRBV12-4	TRBD1	TGTGCCAGCAGAATCAGGGGGCGAAACGAAAAACTGTTTTTT	CASRIRGRNEKLFF
many	TRBJ2-7	TRBV5-1	TRBD2	TGCGCCAGCAGCTTGGAAGCGGGGGTTTCCTACGAGCAGTACTTC	CASSLEAGVSYEQYF
many	TRBJ2-1	TRBV11-2	-	TGTGCCAGCAGCGCAACGGGGAGCTCCTACAATGAGCAGTTCTTC	CASSATGSSYNEQFF
many	TRBJ1-1	TRBV4-3	-	TGCGCCAGCAGCCAAGATTATCAGGCAGGATACCTCTTCATGAACACTGAAGCTTTCTTT	CASSQDYQAGYLFMNTEAFF
many	TRBJ2-7	TRBV20-1	TRBD2	TGCAGTGCCCCGGGACCCGGGAGGAACGAGCAGTACTTC	CSAPGPGRNEQYF
many	TRBJ1-6	TRBV20-1	-	TGCAGTGCTAGAGATCTTGAGGAGAGCTCCTATAATTCACCCCTCCACTTT	CSARDLEESSYNSPLHF
few	TRBJ2-6	TRBV2	-	TGTGCCAGCAGTGCGATTTCTGGGGCCAACGTCCTGACTTTC	CASSAISGANVLTF
many	TRBJ2-7	TRBV20-1	-	TGCAGTGCTCCACCGACAGGGAGGCGGGAGCAGTACTTC	CSAPPTGRREQYF
-	TRBJ1-5	TRBV5-1	TRBD1	TGCGCCAGCAGCTTGACAGGGGGCAAGGGCAATCAGCCCCAGCATTTT	CASSLTGGKGNQPQHF
-	TRBJ1-3	TRBV28	-	TGTGCCAGCACCCCGTGGGGGGGCTCTGGAAACACCATATATTTT	CASTPWGGSGNTIYF
few	TRBJ2-7	TRBV7-6	TRBD2	TGTGCCAGCAGCTCCAGCGGGAGCTACGAGCAGTACTTC	CASSSSGSYEQYF
many	TRBJ2-7	TRBV4-1	TRBD2	TGCGCCAGCAGCCTCCGACTAGCGGGAGGGGTCTCCTACGAGCAGTACTTC	CASSLRLAGGVSYEQYF
many	TRBJ1-1	TRBV7-9	-	TGTGCCAGCAGTCCTAGAAGCGCTGGGGTGAACACTGAAGCTTTCTTT	CASSPRSAGVNTEAFF
few	TRBJ2-5	TRBV28	-	TGTGCCAGCAGTGAATGGGCCAGGGAGAAGACCCAGTACTTC	CASSEWAREKTQYF
many	TRBJ2-3	TRBV10-3	-	TGTGCCATCAGTGAGGTGTCAGACAACACAGATACGCAGTATTTT	CAISEVSDNTDTQYF
many	TRBJ2-3	TRBV3-1	-	TGTGCCAGCAGCCATGCTGGGACACGGTTGGATACGCAGTATTTT	CASSHAGTRLDTQYF
many	TRBJ2-3	TRBV6-1	-	TGTGCCAGCAGTGTCCCTACGACTCTCACAGATACGCAGTATTTT	CASSVPTTLTDTQYF
many	TRBJ2-3	TRBV6-1	-	TGTGCCAGCGTTGGGGGGGACAGGCTTACAGATACGCAGTATTTT	CASVGGDRLTDTQYF